This is a list of T cell receptor beta chains from one sample in a study of Graves' ophthalmopathy and Graves' hyperthyroidism. TCRdb reanalysed the multiplex PCR reads using MiXCR and keeps one entry per CDR3 protein. The sample has nearly 400,000 distinct CDR3 sequences; around 17% are singletons. Sequenced sample: peripheral blood. All receptors come from a woman in her late teens or twenties with Graves' ophthalmopathy. Both conserved end residues are part of each CDR3. The D gene is left open where the match is weak. Some rows have no size entry. The others give once, few or many, or a class for an expanded clone.

TRBJ1-2 many TRBD1 TRBV19 CASSTLDRDHGYTF TGTGCCAGTAGTACCCTCGACAGGGACCATGGCTACACCTTC
TRBJ2-7 - - TRBV6-2/TRBV6-3 CASRVGTNGEQYF TGTGCCAGCAGGGTAGGGACAAACGGCGAGCAGTACTTC
TRBJ2-2 many - TRBV15 CATSRDRFTGELFF TGTGCCACCAGCAGAGATCGGTTCACCGGGGAGCTGTTTTTT
TRBJ1-6 few - TRBV6-1 CATRSGGLNSPLHF TGTGCCACCCGATCGGGGGGGCTCAATTCACCCCTCCACTTT
TRBJ1-5 many - TRBV20-1 CSASPAGQPQHF TGCAGTGCATCCCCGGCCGGTCAGCCCCAGCATTTT
TRBJ2-7 - TRBD2 TRBV6-2/TRBV6-3 CASSYLSSAGGPLYEQYF TGTGCCAGCAGTTACCTCTCCTCAGCGGGAGGGCCGTTGTACGAGCAGTACTTC
TRBJ2-7 many - TRBV2 CASRAKSGRYEQYF TGTGCCAGCAGGGCCAAATCCGGCCGCTACGAGCAGTACTTC
TRBJ2-7 many - TRBV28 CASSFRWQGFSREQYF TGTGCCAGCAGTTTTCGTTGGCAGGGTTTTTCTCGCGAGCAGTACTTC
TRBJ2-7 many - TRBV7-9 CASSLGVGIGEQYF TGTGCCAGCAGCTTAGGTGTCGGGATAGGCGAGCAGTACTTC
TRBJ2-2 many - TRBV11-2 CASSSSGGQLGTGELFF TGTGCCAGCAGCTCCAGCGGGGGACAGCTTGGCACCGGGGAGCTGTTTTTT
TRBJ2-2 few TRBD1 TRBV6-2/TRBV6-3 CASSYSFGTGKTGELFF TGTGCCAGCAGTTACTCGTTCGGGACAGGGAAGACCGGGGAGCTGTTTTTT
TRBJ2-7 many - TRBV28 CASSKRGRGSSYEQYF TGTGCCAGCAGCAAACGAGGGCGTGGCAGCTCCTACGAGCAGTACTTC
TRBJ2-6 many - TRBV20-1 CSARDTLGTGANVLTF TGCAGTGCTAGAGATACCTTGGGGACTGGGGCCAACGTCCTGACTTTC
TRBJ1-1 few - TRBV12-3/TRBV12-4 CASTLGANTEAFF TGTGCCAGCACCCTGGGCGCGAACACTGAAGCTTTCTTT
TRBJ1-6 many - TRBV12-3/TRBV12-4 CASTRGRGIDSPLHF TGTGCCAGCACAAGGGGGAGGGGAATTGATTCACCCCTCCACTTT
TRBJ2-2 - - TRBV5-1 CASSLAAATGRGRSGELFF TGCGCCAGCAGCTTGGCGGCGGCGACTGGGAGGGGGCGAAGCGGGGAGCTGTTTTTT
TRBJ1-3 many - TRBV7-8 CASSASIGSPGNTIYF TGTGCCAGCAGCGCCTCTATAGGGAGCCCTGGAAACACCATATATTTT
TRBJ1-2 - TRBD1 TRBV19 CASSIDLIGTGASRSNYGYTF TGTGCCAGTAGTATAGATCTAATCGGGACAGGGGCCTCACGTTCTAACTATGGCTACACCTTC
TRBJ1-6 - - TRBV6-2/TRBV6-3 CASSFNSNLHF TGTGCCAGCAGCTTCAATTCGAACCTCCACTTT
TRBJ2-5 many TRBD2 TRBV9 CASSVGLAGGEETQYF TGTGCCAGCAGCGTAGGGCTAGCGGGAGGAGAGGAGACCCAGTACTTC
TRBJ2-3 - - TRBV28 CASRNSGPGTPDTQYF TGTGCCAGCAGGAATTCGGGACCAGGGACCCCAGATACGCAGTATTTT
TRBJ2-7 many TRBD1 TRBV5-1 CASSLARDRGQYF TGCGCCAGCAGCTTGGCCCGGGACAGGGGACAGTACTTC